Included here is one T cell receptor beta chain sequence, with context. These data are taken from a study of cytomegalovirus exposure and HLA in healthy donors. CDR1 is SGHRS and CDR2 is YFSETQ in the germline V gene. V was shortened by 0 bases and J by 3 bases, with 16 bases between the two germline ends. The CDR3 runs to 16 residues. With 60 Vbeta and 13 Jbeta primers, the PCR was carried out. Libraries were prepared by immunoSEQ multiplex PCR; TCRdb keeps only in-frame clonotypes and omits some of them. There are some 200,000 clones in the sample; around 83% occur only once, and over 1.5% lies in the top ten.

The source material was PBMCs. The rearrangement links TRBV5-1 to TRBJ2-7; tentatively, D is TRBD1 (5 bases). This receptor was taken from a middle-aged man in good health and CMV-seronegative. CDR3 loop: CASSLGGPIPSYEQYF. Here the CDR3 DNA reads TGCGCCAGCAGCTTGGGGGGCCCGATCCCAAGCTACGAGCAGTACTTC.